The rows below give T cell receptor beta chains drawn from one sample of a study of lymphopenia after photon versus proton radiotherapy. TCRdb keeps only in-frame clones here, not all; method: immunoSEQ multiplex PCR. The sample carries tens of thousands of clones, about 90% recorded once. Sequenced here: peripheral blood, sampled from a patient treated with photon-based radiotherapy. Receptors originate from a man aged 60-69 years with cholangiocarcinoma. Both conserved end residues are part of each CDR3. Each record gives: D gene, V gene, clone size, J gene, CDR3 protein. A D gene is named only where the DNA matches it firmly. Only part of the rows carry a size: once, few, many, or a class if the clone is expanded.

d_call: TRBD1
v_call: TRBV5-1
clone_size: -
j_call: TRBJ1-4
cdr3_aa: CASSPGGTDNEKLFF

d_call: -
v_call: TRBV4-1
clone_size: few
j_call: TRBJ1-5
cdr3_aa: CASSQGREASNQPQHF

d_call: -
v_call: TRBV10-1
clone_size: -
j_call: TRBJ2-7
cdr3_aa: CASSPRGETYEQYF

d_call: -
v_call: TRBV6-1
clone_size: once
j_call: TRBJ1-5
cdr3_aa: CASSEGRSTANSNQPQHF

d_call: TRBD1
v_call: TRBV18
clone_size: -
j_call: TRBJ1-5
cdr3_aa: CASSRGQGVSQPQHF

d_call: TRBD2
v_call: TRBV9
clone_size: -
j_call: TRBJ2-3
cdr3_aa: CASSGLSSSSGSADTQYF

d_call: -
v_call: TRBV7-2
clone_size: -
j_call: TRBJ2-1
cdr3_aa: CASSLWGGSYNEQFF

d_call: TRBD1
v_call: TRBV5-8
clone_size: -
j_call: TRBJ1-1
cdr3_aa: CASSSNRGRRNWTEAFF

d_call: TRBD1
v_call: TRBV7-6
clone_size: -
j_call: TRBJ2-3
cdr3_aa: CASSIGQGWVVGTDTQYF

d_call: -
v_call: TRBV28
clone_size: -
j_call: TRBJ1-4
cdr3_aa: CASSQGRGNEKLFF

d_call: -
v_call: TRBV27
clone_size: -
j_call: TRBJ1-4
cdr3_aa: CAAGWEKLFF

d_call: -
v_call: TRBV5-1
clone_size: -
j_call: TRBJ2-7
cdr3_aa: CASSLADDPYYEQYF

d_call: -
v_call: TRBV5-1
clone_size: few
j_call: TRBJ2-7
cdr3_aa: CASKRGREAGEQYF

d_call: TRBD2
v_call: TRBV11-2
clone_size: few
j_call: TRBJ2-1
cdr3_aa: CASSFAGLADNNEQFF

d_call: -
v_call: TRBV6-4
clone_size: -
j_call: TRBJ1-1
cdr3_aa: CASSDTGDGSTEAFF

d_call: -
v_call: TRBV13
clone_size: -
j_call: TRBJ2-5
cdr3_aa: CASSFSPGTPGETQYF

d_call: -
v_call: TRBV27
clone_size: -
j_call: TRBJ2-2
cdr3_aa: CASSLSPGVAYTGELFF

d_call: -
v_call: TRBV5-5
clone_size: once
j_call: TRBJ1-1
cdr3_aa: CASSLVVLGDTEAFF

d_call: TRBD1
v_call: TRBV7-6
clone_size: few
j_call: TRBJ1-2
cdr3_aa: CASSLSATGGSYGYTF

d_call: -
v_call: TRBV5-1
clone_size: -
j_call: TRBJ2-1
cdr3_aa: CASSFWAGLTPNEQFF

d_call: -
v_call: TRBV5-4
clone_size: once
j_call: TRBJ2-7
cdr3_aa: CASSWGGGSYEQYF

d_call: -
v_call: TRBV7-2
clone_size: -
j_call: TRBJ2-4
cdr3_aa: CASSFSGIQNIQYF

d_call: -
v_call: TRBV2
clone_size: -
j_call: TRBJ1-4
cdr3_aa: CASSEYRAAEKLFF

d_call: -
v_call: TRBV5-5
clone_size: -
j_call: TRBJ1-3
cdr3_aa: CASSDQQGSHGNTIYF

d_call: -
v_call: TRBV7-3
clone_size: -
j_call: TRBJ2-5
cdr3_aa: CASSLTRNQETQYF

d_call: -
v_call: TRBV4-3
clone_size: -
j_call: TRBJ2-2
cdr3_aa: CASSQDLTGELFF

d_call: -
v_call: TRBV7-2
clone_size: -
j_call: TRBJ1-1
cdr3_aa: CASSFEGGVDTEAFF

d_call: TRBD1
v_call: TRBV6-1
clone_size: -
j_call: TRBJ2-2
cdr3_aa: CASMDRAHAGELFF

d_call: -
v_call: TRBV10-1
clone_size: -
j_call: TRBJ1-3
cdr3_aa: CASSAEATGNTIYF